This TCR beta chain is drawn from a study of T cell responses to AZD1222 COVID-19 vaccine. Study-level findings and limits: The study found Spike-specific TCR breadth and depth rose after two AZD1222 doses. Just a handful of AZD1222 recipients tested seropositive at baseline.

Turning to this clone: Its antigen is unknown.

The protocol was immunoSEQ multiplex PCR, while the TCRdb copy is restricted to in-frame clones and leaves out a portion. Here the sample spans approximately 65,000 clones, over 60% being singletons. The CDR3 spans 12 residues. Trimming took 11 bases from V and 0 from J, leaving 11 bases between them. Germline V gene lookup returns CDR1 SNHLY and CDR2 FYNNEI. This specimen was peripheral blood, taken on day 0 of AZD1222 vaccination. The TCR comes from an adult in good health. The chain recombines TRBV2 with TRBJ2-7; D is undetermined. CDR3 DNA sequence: TGTGCCTTTAAGGCGACCTCCTACGAGCAGTACTTC. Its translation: CAFKATSYEQYF.